The clone carrying this T cell receptor beta chain was seen only once. TCRdb keeps only in-frame clones here, not all; method: immunoSEQ multiplex PCR. This table has 110,000 to 150,000 clones, approximately 87% appearing once. Germline V CDR1 and CDR2: PRHDT, FYEKMQ (reference sequence). V lost 6 bases and J lost 6; bases outside the gene matches: 5. The CDR3 consists of 14 residues. The data were obtained in a study of blood T cell repertoires in COVID-19. Study background: T cells, B-cell-depleted T cells, or PBMCs supplied cDNA or gDNA.

This sequence joins TRBV13 and TRBJ2-1; 10 nucleotides align to TRBD1. The TCR comes from a woman in her thirties or forties with acute or convalescent COVID-19. The sequenced sample was peripheral blood. The CDR3 region has the DNA TGTGCCAGCAGGTCCGGGACAGGGGCCAATGAGCAGTTCTTC. It yields the protein CASRSGTGANEQFF.